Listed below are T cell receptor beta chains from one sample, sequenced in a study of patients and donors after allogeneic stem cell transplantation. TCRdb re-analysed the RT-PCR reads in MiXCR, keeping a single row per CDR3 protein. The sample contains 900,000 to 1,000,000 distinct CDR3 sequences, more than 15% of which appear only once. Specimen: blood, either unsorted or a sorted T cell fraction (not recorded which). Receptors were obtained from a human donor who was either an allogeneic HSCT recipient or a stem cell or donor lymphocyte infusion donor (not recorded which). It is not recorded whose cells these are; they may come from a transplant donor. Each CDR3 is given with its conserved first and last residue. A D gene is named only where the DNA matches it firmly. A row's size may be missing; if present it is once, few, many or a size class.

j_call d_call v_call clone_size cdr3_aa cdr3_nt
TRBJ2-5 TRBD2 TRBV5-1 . CASSPQGLAGWGFQETQYF TGCGCCAGCAGCCCGCAGGGACTAGCGGGATGGGGTTTCCAAGAGACCCAGTACTTC
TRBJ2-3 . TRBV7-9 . CASSLGSWGTADTQYF TGTGCCAGCAGCTTAGGATCTTGGGGAACTGCAGATACGCAGTATTTT
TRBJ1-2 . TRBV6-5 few CASSYSYREYGYTF TGTGCCAGCAGTTACTCTTATAGGGAGTATGGCTACACCTTC
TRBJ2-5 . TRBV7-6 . CASSGALQETQYF TGTGCCAGCTCAGGGGCCCTCCAAGAGACCCAGTACTTC
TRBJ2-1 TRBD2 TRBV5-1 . CASSPRLAETEQFF TGCGCCAGCAGCCCCCGACTAGCGGAAACCGAGCAGTTCTTC
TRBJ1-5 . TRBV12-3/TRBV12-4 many CASSLAQGPGNQPQHF TGTGCCAGCAGTTTAGCCCAGGGACCAGGCAATCAGCCCCAGCATTTT
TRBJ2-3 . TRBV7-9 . CASSHRRDFTDTQYF TGTGCCAGCAGCCACCGACGGGACTTCACAGATACGCAGTATTTT
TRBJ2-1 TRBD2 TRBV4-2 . CASSPSAGRELYNEQFF TGTGCCAGCAGCCCGTCCGCGGGGCGGGAGCTCTACAATGAGCAGTTCTTC
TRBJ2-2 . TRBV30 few CAWLGGQNTGELFF TGTGCCTGGCTAGGTGGCCAGAACACCGGGGAGCTGTTTTTT
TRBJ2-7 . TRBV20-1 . CSASPTVSSYEQYF TGCAGTGCTTCGCCTACAGTAAGCTCCTACGAGCAGTACTTC
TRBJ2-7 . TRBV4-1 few CASSQSAGSANEQYF TGCGCCAGCAGCCAAAGCGCAGGGTCAGCTAACGAGCAGTACTTC
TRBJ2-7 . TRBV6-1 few CASSEDPGRGSEQYF TGTGCCAGCAGTGAAGATCCTGGCAGGGGATCAGAACAGTACTTC
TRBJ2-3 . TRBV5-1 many CASSSASTDTQYF TGTGCCAGCAGCTCCGCTAGCACAGATACGCAGTATTTT
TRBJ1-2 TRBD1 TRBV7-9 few CASSLAPWTGDYGYTF TGTGCCAGCAGCTTAGCGCCTTGGACAGGAGACTATGGCTACACCTTC
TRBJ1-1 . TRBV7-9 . CASSLARAHTEAFF TGTGCCAGCAGCTTAGCCAGGGCCCACACTGAAGCTTTCTTT
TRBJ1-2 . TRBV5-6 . CASSAFSGDGYTF TGTGCCAGCAGCGCCTTCTCAGGGGATGGCTACACCTTC
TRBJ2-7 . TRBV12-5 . CASGSITGEQYF TGTGCTAGTGGTTCCATTACTGGGGAGCAGTACTTC
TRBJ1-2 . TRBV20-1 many CSALVEVYGYTF TGCAGCGCTCTAGTGGAGGTCTATGGCTACACCTTC
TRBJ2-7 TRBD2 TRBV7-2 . CASSSRGGGYEQYF TGTGCCAGCAGCTCCCGGGGCGGGGGCTACGAGCAGTACTTC
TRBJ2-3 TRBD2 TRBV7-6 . CASSQLAGRAADTQYF TGTGCCAGCAGCCAGCTAGCGGGACGAGCAGCAGATACGCAGTATTTT
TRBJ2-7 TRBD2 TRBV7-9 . CASSPREGGSYEQYF TGTGCCAGCAGCCCGCGGGAGGGTGGTTCCTACGAGCAGTACTTC
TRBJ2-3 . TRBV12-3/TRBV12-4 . CASSPGSSTDTQYF TGTGCCAGCAGCCCTGGGTCTAGCACAGATACGCAGTATTTT
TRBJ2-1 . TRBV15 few CATSRDPRPSYNEQFF TGTGCCACCAGCAGAGATCCTAGACCTTCCTACAATGAGCAGTTCTTC